This TCR beta chain was captured by sequencing in a study of blood T cell repertoires in COVID-19. J lost 2 bases, V lost 3 bases, and 1 base had no gene match. The CDR3 contains 13 residues. The germline gives CDR1 SGHDT, CDR2 YYEEEE. On this clone itself: This CDR3 is also generated by other DNA sequences in the sample.

Produced via immunoSEQ multiplex PCR; TCRdb's table is partial and in-frame only. The data contain around 200,000 clones, about 88% of them singletons. The V gene is TRBV5-6, the J gene TRBJ1-2, with TRBD1 matching over 7 bases. Input material: PBMCs or T cells enriched from blood (not recorded which). This receptor was identified in a woman in her thirties who had been exposed to COVID-19. The chain's CDR3 is CASSSGQNYGYTF. Written as DNA, the CDR3 is TGTGCCAGCAGCTCGGGACAGAACTATGGCTACACCTTC.